One sample yielded the 32 T cell receptor beta chains listed below, sequenced in a study of OX40 agonist ivuxolimab in advanced cancers. Profiled with immunoSEQ multiplex PCR; TCRdb holds only in-frame clones, not every one. Seen here are under 60,000 clones, roughly nine tenths observed once, and the top ten hold about 54%. The sequences come from CD4+ or CD8+ T cells sorted from blood, collected in a trial of the OX40 agonist ivuxolimab. The receptor set was obtained from an adult with an advanced solid tumor such as melanoma, head and neck, liver or kidney cancer.

This clone came up once. The chain is built from TRBV16 and TRBJ2-1, with D uncertain. Per the germline V gene, CDR1 is KGHSY and CDR2 is FQNENV. The CDR3 is 13 amino acids. Between the trimmed V and J ends, which lost 3 bases and 4 bases, there was a span of 7 bases. This CDR3 reads CASSQGGYNEQFF. CDR3 coding DNA: TGTGCCAGCAGCCAGGGCGGATACAATGAGCAGTTCTTC.

The gene calls are TRBV9 and TRBJ2-1; D might be TRBD1 (6 bases). V was shortened by 3 bases and J by 0 bases, with 16 bases between the two germline ends. This CDR3 is 17 amino acids long. Germline V gives CDR1 SGDLS, CDR2 YYNGEE. The CDR3 is CASSAFTGFFSYNEQFF. The CDR3 nucleotides read TGTGCCAGCAGCGCCTTTACAGGGTTTTTCTCCTACAATGAGCAGTTCTTC.

The rearrangement links TRBV19 to TRBJ2-7, with 8 bases lining up with TRBD2. The CDR3 sequence is 13 residues long. The trim removed 4 bases at V and 4 bases at J, leaving 3 bases unmatched. The V gene's germline CDR1 is LNHDA and CDR2 SQIVND (reference sequence). The CDR3 reads CASSSGRMYEQYF. CDR3 DNA sequence: TGTGCCAGTAGTAGCGGGAGGATGTACGAGCAGTACTTC.

The chain employs TRBV28 and TRBJ1-5; TRBD1 might be the D (6 bases). The CDR3 contains 17 residues. Per germline, CDR1 MDHEN and CDR2 SYDVKM. V shed 4 bases and J shed 6 bases, with 22 bases lying between them. The CDR3 DNA sequence: TGTGCCAGCAGTTCTTGGGGTGATGGGGGGGCGAGTCAGCCCCAGCATTTT. Translating it yields CASSSWGDGGASQPQHF.

The chain uses TRBV4-2 and TRBJ1-4; 10 bases line up with TRBD1. Germline trimming cut 1 base from V and 8 bases from J; bases unmatched to any gene: 7. The CDR3 contains 16 residues. The germline V gene has CDR1 LGHNA and CDR2 YNFKEQ. CDR3 loop: CASSQALDRGLEKLFF. CDR3 nucleotide sequence: TGTGCCAGCAGCCAAGCTCTGGACAGGGGGTTAGAAAAACTGTTTTTT.

Only one count was recorded for this clone. V gene TRBV10-2 combines with J gene TRBJ2-1; a weak D match, TRBD2 (5 bases). The CDR3 totals 12 residues. V was pared by 7 bases and J by 6 bases, with 10 bases between. Germline V gene sequence: CDR1 WSHSY, CDR2 SAAADI. The CDR3 DNA follows: TGCGCCAGCACGATTCGGGGCAATGAGCAGTTCTTC. This translates into CASTIRGNEQFF.

The chain recombines TRBV25-1 with TRBJ2-1; D is uncertain. The CDR3 covers 12 residues. CDR1 is MGHDK, CDR2 SYGVNS, per germline. V lost 1 base to trimming and J lost 10 bases, with 8 bases between them. CDR3 in amino acids: CASSESPGEQFF. CDR3 in DNA: TGTGCCAGCAGTGAATCTCCCGGGGAGCAGTTCTTC.

V is TRBV7-3 and J is TRBJ2-2, with 9 nucleotides matching TRBD1. CDR1 SGHTA and CDR2 FQGTGA come from the germline V gene. CDR3 length: 17 residues. The junction had 17 bases not matched to a gene; V was cut back by 9 bases and J by 6 bases. Here the CDR3 reads CASTSSPQGARAGELFF. The CDR3 DNA is TGTGCCAGTACCAGCAGCCCACAGGGGGCGCGCGCCGGGGAGCTGTTTTTT. Supplemented by reference TRBV7-3 and TRBJ2-2, the full variable domain reads GAGVSQTPSNKVTEKGKYVELRCDPISGHTALYWYRQSLGQGPEFLIYFQGTGAADDSGLPNDRFFAVRPEGSVSTLKIQRTERGDSAVYLCASTSSPQGARAGELFFGEGSRLTVL.

This chain connects TRBV15 to TRBJ1-3; D is uncertain. Germline loops: CDR1 LNHNV, CDR2 YYDKDF (reference sequence). V lost 3 bases and J 0 bases, leaving 9 bases between the germline ends. This CDR3 region has 15 residues. The CDR3, as DNA: TGTGCCACCAGCAGTCGGCGGGACTCTGGAAACACCATATATTTT. Translation: CATSSRRDSGNTIYF.

The chain links TRBV5-8 to TRBJ2-5; no definite D call. V lost 1 base and J lost 0, with 4 bases in between. The CDR3 contains 13 residues. Germline V CDR1 and CDR2: SGHTS, YDEGEE. Here the CDR3 DNA reads TGTGCCAGCAGCTTGCAGTACCAAGAGACCCAGTACTTC. Its translation is CASSLQYQETQYF.

The rearrangement uses TRBV19 and TRBJ1-4, with D perhaps matching TRBD1 (5 bases). The V and J ends lost 2 bases and 10 bases respectively, with 17 bases between them. This CDR3 is 15 amino acids long. Germline loops: CDR1 LNHDA, CDR2 SQIVND (reference sequence). CDR3 DNA: TGTGCCAGTAGTATAAGCTTCGCCGGGGGGGGAAAACTGTTTTTT. The encoded protein is CASSISFAGGGKLFF. Full variable domain (outside the CDR3, taken from reference TRBV19 and TRBJ1-4): DGGITQSPKYLFRKEGQNVTLSCEQNLNHDAMYWYRQDPGQGLRLIYYSQIVNDFQKGDIAEGYSVSREKKESFPLTVTSAQKNPTAFYLCASSISFAGGGKLFFGSGTQLSVL.

V and J are TRBV12-5 and TRBJ2-1; D is unresolved. Trimming shortened V by 5 bases and J by 10 bases, and 12 bases separated the two germline ends. Germline V gene data show CDR1 as LGHNT and CDR2 as FRNRAP. CDR3 length equals 12 residues. The CDR3 region is CASGDPPVEQFF. The CDR3 coding sequence is TGTGCTAGTGGTGATCCTCCAGTCGAGCAGTTCTTC.

This rearrangement joins TRBV11-2 to TRBJ1-2; the D gene is possibly TRBD1 (5 bases). Trimming left V 1 base short and J 5 bases short, with 14 bases between. Germline values: CDR1 SGHAT, CDR2 FQNNGV. This CDR3 contains 15 residues. CDR3 bases: TGTGCCAGCAGCTTAGCGCAGGGCCCTGGGTATGGCTACACCTTC. It encodes CASSLAQGPGYGYTF.

In nucleotides, the CDR3 is TGTGCCAGCAGCTTCCTGGCCCAGACCTACGAGCAGTACTTC. Its translation is CASSFLAQTYEQYF. This chain links TRBV11-2 with TRBJ2-7; D ambiguous. This CDR3 is built from 14 residues. Deletions cut 3 bases from V and 2 bases from J, with 11 bases between. Germline CDR1 reads SGHAT; CDR2 reads FQNNGV. The complete variable domain, with remaining parts taken from reference TRBV11-2 and TRBJ2-7, reads EAGVAQSPRYKIIEKRQSVAFWCNPISGHATLYWYQQILGQGPKLLIQFQNNGVVDDSQLPKDRFSAERLKGVDSTLKIQPAKLEDSAVYLCASSFLAQTYEQYFGPGTRLTVT.

V gene TRBV6-1 combines with J gene TRBJ2-7, with D tentatively TRBD1 (6 bases). The germline V and J ends were trimmed by 7 bases and 2 bases, with 12 bases remaining between them. This CDR3 contains 13 residues. CDR1 is MNHNS, CDR2 SASEGT, per germline. The CDR3 reads CASNYRAPYEQYF. For the CDR3, the DNA is TGTGCCAGCAATTACAGGGCCCCCTACGAGCAGTACTTC.

The chain has TRBV15 and TRBJ2-7; no reliable D call. The CDR3 totals 14 residues. The V and J ends lost 5 bases and 2 bases respectively, with 13 bases between them. In germline, CDR1 is LNHNV, CDR2 YYDKDF (reference sequence). CDR3 in DNA: TGTGCCACCAGCCCGGCAGGCAGCGCCTACGAGCAGTACTTC. Translated: CATSPAGSAYEQYF.

The chain employs TRBV5-1 and TRBJ2-4; 11 bases are shared with TRBD1. With 4 bases clipped from V and 7 bases from J, the junction kept 4 bases outside the gene matches. The germline V gene encodes CDR1 SGHRS and CDR2 YFSETQ. This CDR3 spans 14 amino acids. This chain's CDR3 is CASSPGTGGNIQYF. In DNA form, the CDR3 reads TGCGCCAGCAGCCCTGGGACAGGGGGGAACATTCAGTACTTC. Full variable domain (missing parts from reference TRBV5-1 and TRBJ2-4): KAGVTQTPRYLIKTRGQQVTLSCSPISGHRSVSWYQQTPGQGLQFLFEYFSETQRNKGNFPGRFSGRQFSNSRSEMNVSTLELGDSALYLCASSPGTGGNIQYFGAGTRLSVL.

The chain joins TRBV9 to TRBJ2-2; no definite D call. The V gene lost 4 bases and the J gene lost 6 bases, with 16 bases spanning the gap. The CDR3 runs 15 residues. Germline V lookup: CDR1 SGDLS, CDR2 YYNGEE. The CDR3 coding sequence is TGTGCCAGCAGCCCCCGGAGTTATAGCCCCGGGGAGCTGTTTTTT. Protein sequence: CASSPRSYSPGELFF.

The rearrangement uses TRBV5-1 and TRBJ2-6; maybe TRBD1 (6 bases). Per the germline V gene, CDR1 is SGHRS and CDR2 is YFSETQ. V was pared by 3 bases and J by 0 bases, with 13 bases between. The CDR3 loop spans 17 amino acids. CDR3: CASSSGHLSSGANVLTF. The CDR3 DNA follows: TGCGCCAGCAGCTCGGGACACCTCAGCTCTGGGGCCAACGTCCTGACTTTC.

The rearrangement links TRBV6-6 to TRBJ2-1; 13 positions match TRBD2. Trimming took 5 bases from V and 14 from J; bases not matched to a gene: 6. The CDR3 is 13 amino acids. Germline V gives CDR1 MNHNY, CDR2 SVGAGI (reference sequence). For the CDR3, the DNA is TGTGCCAGCAGTCCCGGGACTAGCGGGGATAAGTTCTTC. This codes for CASSPGTSGDKFF.

The chain links TRBV4-3 to TRBJ2-7; D is undetermined. Trimming removed 0 bases from V and 1 base from J, with 10 bases in between. The CDR3 is made up of 15 amino acids. The germline CDR1 and CDR2 sequences are LGHNA and YSLEER. CDR3 in amino acids: CASSQDRTPSYEQYF. The CDR3 DNA sequence: TGCGCCAGCAGCCAAGATCGAACTCCTTCCTACGAGCAGTACTTC.

CDR3 sequence reads: CASSLFSLSYEQYF. In nucleotides, the CDR3 is TGCGCCAGCAGCTTGTTCAGCCTCTCCTACGAGCAGTACTTC. The J gene is TRBJ2-7, the V gene TRBV5-1; D is unresolved. This CDR3 comprises 14 residues. CDR1 and CDR2 (germline): SGHRS, YFSETQ. The germline V and J ends were trimmed by 1 base and 0 bases, with 8 bases remaining between them. Full variable domain (missing parts from reference TRBV5-1 and TRBJ2-7): KAGVTQTPRYLIKTRGQQVTLSCSPISGHRSVSWYQQTPGQGLQFLFEYFSETQRNKGNFPGRFSGRQFSNSRSEMNVSTLELGDSALYLCASSLFSLSYEQYFGPGTRLTVT.

In its sample, this clone was seen once. The chain carries TRBV9 and TRBJ1-2, with a weak D call TRBD1 (5 bases). V lost 3 bases and J lost 0, with 21 bases in between. Germline assignment: CDR1 SGDLS and CDR2 YYNGEE. This CDR3 is built from 18 residues. The CDR3 nucleotides are TGTGCCAGCAGCGAGGGGTCGGGCCGCACACTTCCTAACTATGGCTACACCTTC. Its translation is CASSEGSGRTLPNYGYTF.

This chain joins TRBV5-1 and TRBJ1-2; D remains unclear. Germline lookup yields CDR1 SGHRS and CDR2 YFSETQ. V was cut by 0 bases and J by 4 bases, with 16 bases left in between. This CDR3 comprises 16 residues. DNA for the CDR3: TGCGCCAGCAGCTTGGCCGGGTCGACTTCCTTCTATGGCTACACCTTC. Translation gives CASSLAGSTSFYGYTF.

Only one count was recorded for this clone. The J gene is TRBJ1-5, the V gene TRBV19, with a tentative D call TRBD1 (5 bases). V lost 3 bases to trimming and J lost 4 bases, with 13 bases between them. Germline CDR1 LNHDA, CDR2 SQIVND (reference sequence). This CDR3 region has 15 residues. The CDR3 DNA reads as TGTGCCAGTAGTATCGATGGGGCAGGGAATCAGCCCCAGCATTTT. Translated: CASSIDGAGNQPQHF.

Details on this clone: At one boundary the junction diverges from the germline segment, which might be a read error. The chain has TRBV7-7 and TRBJ2-5, with D perhaps TRBD1 (8 bases). There are 14 residues in the CDR3. The germline V gene encodes CDR1 SSHAT and CDR2 FNYEAQ (reference sequence). CDR3 bases: TGTGCTAGCAGCGTGACAGGGGAGGGGGAGACCCAGTACTTC. This encodes CASSVTGEGETQYF. Full variable domain (remainder filled in from reference TRBV7-7 and TRBJ2-5): GAGVSQSPRYKVTKRGQDVTLRCDPISSHATLYWYQQALGQGPEFLTYFNYEAQPDKSGLPSDRFSAERPEGSISTLTIQRTEQRDSAMYRCASSVTGEGETQYFGPGTRLLVL.

This chain joins TRBV29-1 and TRBJ2-2; D might be TRBD1 (6 bases). Trimming shortened V by 5 bases and J by 6 bases, and 19 bases separated the two germline ends. CDR3 length: 15 residues. Germline-derived CDR1 and CDR2 are SQVTM and ANQGSEA. Written as DNA, the CDR3 is TGCAGCGTTACCTTAATCGGGCAGGGGTCCGGGGAGCTGTTTTTT. It yields the protein CSVTLIGQGSGELFF.

The gene calls are TRBV9 and TRBJ1-2; D gene uncertain. The V gene's germline CDR1 is SGDLS and CDR2 YYNGEE. The length of the CDR3 is 13 residues. V lost 0 bases, J lost 2 bases, and 5 bases lay in between. The CDR3 spells CASSVDQNYGYTF. In DNA, the CDR3 is TGTGCCAGCAGCGTAGATCAGAACTATGGCTACACCTTC.

The rearrangement joins TRBV30 to TRBJ2-3, with D hard to call. The CDR3 is made up of 11 amino acids. Trimming shortened V by 2 bases and J by 6 bases, and 6 bases separated the two germline ends. Germline V gene sequence: CDR1 GTSNPN, CDR2 SVGIG (reference sequence). Written as DNA, the CDR3 is TGTGCCTGGAGTTACGAGGATACGCAGTATTTT. Residues: CAWSYEDTQYF.

V gene TRBV29-1 combines with J gene TRBJ2-5; 8 bases match TRBD2. With the DNA end fitting TRBJ2-7 better, the J assignment may be wrong. Looked up from germline, CDR1 is SQVTM and CDR2 is ANQGSEA. The CDR3 length is 12 residues. Here the CDR3 reads CSAGTRDYEQYF. The CDR3 bases are TGCAGCGCCGGGACTAGAGACTACGAGCAGTACTTC.

The chain couples TRBV5-1 to TRBJ2-5; 8 nucleotides agree with TRBD1. This CDR3 has 13 amino acids. Trimming cost V 3 bases and J 6 bases; bases outside gene matches: 4. CDR1 is SGHRS and CDR2 is YFSETQ in the germline V gene. CDR3 sequence: CASSSGGGKTQYF. The CDR3 DNA reads TGCGCCAGCAGCTCAGGGGGCGGAAAGACCCAGTACTTC.

There are a few counts of this clone. V and J are TRBV28 and TRBJ2-7; 11 nucleotides line up with TRBD2. V trimming: 8 bases; J trimming: 0 bases; junction bases outside the gene matches: 6. Germline CDR1 is MDHEN and CDR2 is SYDVKM. The CDR3 consists of 15 residues. In DNA, the CDR3 is TGTGCCAGCGGTAGCGGGAGGGCCGTCTCCTACGAGCAGTACTTC. Translating gives CASGSGRAVSYEQYF.